This note documents a single T cell receptor beta chain sequence. Being one base from a much bigger clone, this may be a read error. This CDR3 contains 13 residues. Looked up from germline, CDR1 is MNHEY and CDR2 is SMNVEV (reference sequence). Unique molecular identifiers were incorporated into the prepared TCRbeta library. TCRdb reprocessed the PCR reads via MiXCR and lists one record per CDR3 protein. The top ten hold roughly 24% of the sample, which has approximately 99,000 distinct CDR3 sequences, around 6.4% seen once. This record comes from a study of T-cell reconstitution after alpha-beta-depleted transplantation in children.

This sequence joins TRBV27 and TRBJ1-5; no firm D call. This TCR was sampled from a male patient under 10 years old who had a stem cell transplant for acute lymphoblastic leukemia, so the T cells may come from the graft donor. The sequenced sample was PBMCs, mostly from graft donor cells, obtained 360 days after TCRalphabeta/CD19-depleted stem cell transplant. Here the CDR3 DNA reads TGTGCCAGCAGGGCGACTAGCAGTCAGCCCCAGCATTTT. Its translation is CASRATSSQPQHF.